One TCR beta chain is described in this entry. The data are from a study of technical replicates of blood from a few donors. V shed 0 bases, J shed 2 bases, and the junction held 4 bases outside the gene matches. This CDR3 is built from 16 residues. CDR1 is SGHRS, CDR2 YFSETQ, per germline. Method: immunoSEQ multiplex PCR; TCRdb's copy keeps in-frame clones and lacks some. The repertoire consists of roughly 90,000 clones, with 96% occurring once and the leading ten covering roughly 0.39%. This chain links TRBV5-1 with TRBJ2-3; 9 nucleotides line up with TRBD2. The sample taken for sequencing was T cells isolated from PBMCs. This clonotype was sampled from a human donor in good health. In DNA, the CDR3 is TGCGCCAGCAGCTTGGCCGGCGGGGGGGCCACAGATACGCAGTATTTT. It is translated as CASSLAGGGATDTQYF. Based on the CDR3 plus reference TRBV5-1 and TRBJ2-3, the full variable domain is KAGVTQTPRYLIKTRGQQVTLSCSPISGHRSVSWYQQTPGQGLQFLFEYFSETQRNKGNFPGRFSGRQFSNSRSEMNVSTLELGDSALYLCASSLAGGGATDTQYFGPGTRLTVL.